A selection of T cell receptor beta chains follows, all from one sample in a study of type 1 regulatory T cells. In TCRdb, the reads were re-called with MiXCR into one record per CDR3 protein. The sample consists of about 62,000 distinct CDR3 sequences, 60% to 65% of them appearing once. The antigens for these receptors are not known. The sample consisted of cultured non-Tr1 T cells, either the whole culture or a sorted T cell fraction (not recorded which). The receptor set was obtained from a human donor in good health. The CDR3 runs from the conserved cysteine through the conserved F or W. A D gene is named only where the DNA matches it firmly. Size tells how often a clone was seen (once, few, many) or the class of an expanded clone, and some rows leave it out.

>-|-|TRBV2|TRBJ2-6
CASSGDFSGANVLTF
TGTGCCAGCAGTGGGGACTTCTCTGGGGCCAACGTCCTGACTTTC
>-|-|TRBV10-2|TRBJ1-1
CATLGGQTEAFF
TGCGCCACCCTTGGTGGACAGACTGAAGCTTTCTTT
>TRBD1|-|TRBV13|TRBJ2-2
CASSLNFGTETGELFF
TGTGCCAGCAGCTTAAATTTTGGGACAGAGACCGGGGAGCTGTTTTTT
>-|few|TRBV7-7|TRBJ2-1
CASSLAGGEQFF
TGTGCCAGCAGCTTAGCGGGAGGAGAGCAGTTCTTC
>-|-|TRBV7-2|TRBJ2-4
CASSTPGQAKNIQYF
TGTGCCAGCAGCACTCCGGGACAAGCCAAAAACATTCAGTACTTC
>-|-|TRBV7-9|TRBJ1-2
CASSLDGGASGYTF
TGTGCCAGCAGCTTAGATGGGGGCGCGTCCGGCTACACCTTC
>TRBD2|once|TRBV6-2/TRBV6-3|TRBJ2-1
CASSYPTLTSGRASYNEQFF
TGTGCCAGCAGCTATCCGACTTTGACTAGCGGGAGGGCCTCCTACAATGAGCAGTTCTTC
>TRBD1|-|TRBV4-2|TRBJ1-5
CASSQVVNRGGTQPQHF
TGTGCCAGCAGCCAGGTAGTAAACAGGGGAGGAACTCAGCCCCAGCATTTT
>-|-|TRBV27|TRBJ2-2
CASSPGPVAGELFF
TGTGCCAGCAGCCCGGGGCCCGTCGCCGGGGAGCTGTTTTTT
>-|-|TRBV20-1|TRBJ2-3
CSARFLAEDTQYF
TGCAGTGCTAGATTCCTAGCAGAAGATACGCAGTATTTT
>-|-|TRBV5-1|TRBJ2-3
CASSADRDTQYF
TGCGCCAGCAGCGCCGACCGAGATACGCAGTATTTT
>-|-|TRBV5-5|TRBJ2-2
CASSLQLSYTGELFF
TGTGCCAGCAGCTTGCAACTCAGCTACACCGGGGAGCTGTTTTTT
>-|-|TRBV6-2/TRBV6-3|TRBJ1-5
CASSARLQPQHF
TGTGCCAGCAGTGCCCGTTTACAGCCCCAGCATTTT
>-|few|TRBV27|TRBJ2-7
CASRGSRASGEQYF
TGTGCCAGCAGGGGAAGCCGGGCCTCGGGAGAGCAGTACTTC
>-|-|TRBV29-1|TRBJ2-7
CSVGGSAYYEQYF
TGCAGCGTTGGGGGTAGCGCCTACTACGAGCAGTACTTC
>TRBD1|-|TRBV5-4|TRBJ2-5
CASSQGQAQETQYF
TGTGCCAGCAGCCAAGGACAGGCCCAAGAGACCCAGTACTTC
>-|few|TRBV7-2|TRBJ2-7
CASTPQRTYEQYF
TGTGCCAGCACCCCTCAACGTACCTACGAGCAGTACTTC
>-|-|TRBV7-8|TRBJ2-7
CASSLGGLDPYEQYF
TGTGCCAGCAGCTTAGGCGGGCTGGACCCCTACGAGCAGTACTTC
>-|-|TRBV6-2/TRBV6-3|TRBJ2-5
CASSPWSAETQYF
TGTGCCAGCAGTCCCTGGAGTGCGGAGACCCAGTACTTC
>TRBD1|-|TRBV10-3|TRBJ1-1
CAITLRDREFTEAFF
TGTGCCATCACACTCCGTGACAGGGAATTTACTGAAGCTTTCTTT
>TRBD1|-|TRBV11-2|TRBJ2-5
CASSTGTVGETQYF
TGTGCCAGCAGCACCGGGACAGTTGGCGAGACCCAGTACTTC
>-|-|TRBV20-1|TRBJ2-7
CSASPAGPSYEQYF
TGCAGTGCTAGTCCCGCGGGGCCCTCCTACGAGCAGTACTTC
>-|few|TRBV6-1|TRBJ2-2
CASSVGGVGGLFF
TGTGCCAGCAGCGTGGGTGGGGTCGGGGGGCTGTTTTTT
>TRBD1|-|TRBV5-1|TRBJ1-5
CASSDGETGGRQPQHF
TGCGCCAGCAGCGACGGGGAAACAGGGGGCAGGCAGCCCCAGCATTTT
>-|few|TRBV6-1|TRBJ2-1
CASTLRGPYNEQFF
TGTGCCAGCACTCTACGGGGGCCCTACAATGAGCAGTTCTTC
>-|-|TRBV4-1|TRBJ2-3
CASSQERTDTQYF
TGCGCCAGCAGCCAAGAGCGCACAGATACGCAGTATTTT
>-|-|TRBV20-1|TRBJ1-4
CSARKGTDYEKLFF
TGCAGTGCTAGAAAAGGGACGGACTATGAAAAACTGTTTTTT
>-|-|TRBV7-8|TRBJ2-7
CASSSRRLQPYEQYF
TGTGCCAGCAGCTCCAGGAGGCTACAACCATACGAGCAGTACTTC
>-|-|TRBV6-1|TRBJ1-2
CASSDSRGLGYTF
TGTGCCAGCAGTGATTCTCGGGGGCTGGGCTACACCTTC
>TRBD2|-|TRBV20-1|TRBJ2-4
CSARESSGRAGNIQYF
TGCAGTGCTAGAGAGTCTAGCGGGAGGGCCGGAAACATTCAGTACTTC
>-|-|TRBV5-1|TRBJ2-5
CASSGTTSQETQYF
TGCGCCAGCAGCGGTACGACTAGTCAAGAGACCCAGTACTTC
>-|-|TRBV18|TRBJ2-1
CASSPLTSNEQFF
TGTGCCAGCTCACCGCTAACTAGCAATGAGCAGTTCTTC
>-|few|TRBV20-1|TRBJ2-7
CSGLADTYEQYF
TGCAGTGGTCTAGCTGACACCTACGAGCAGTACTTC
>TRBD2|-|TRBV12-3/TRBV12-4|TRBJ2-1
CASTTSGTDEQFF
TGTGCCAGCACCACTAGCGGGACCGATGAGCAGTTCTTC
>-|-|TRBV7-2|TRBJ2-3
CASSLGGQGTDTQYF
TGTGCCAGCAGCTTAGGGGGACAAGGCACAGATACGCAGTATTTT
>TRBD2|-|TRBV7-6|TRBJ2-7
CASSLASGGSYEQYF
TGTGCCAGCAGCTTAGCGAGCGGGGGTTCCTACGAGCAGTACTTC
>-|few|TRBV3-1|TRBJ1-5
CASSQGGRNQPQHF
TGTGCCAGCAGCCAGGGTGGACGCAATCAGCCCCAGCATTTT
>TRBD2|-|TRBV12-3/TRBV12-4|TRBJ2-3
CASSSRVLLAGRYTDTQYF
TGTGCCAGCAGTTCCAGGGTACTGCTAGCGGGACGCTACACAGATACGCAGTATTTT
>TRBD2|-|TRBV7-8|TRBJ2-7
CASSLLVAGGEQYF
TGTGCCAGCAGCTTATTGGTAGCGGGGGGCGAGCAGTACTTC
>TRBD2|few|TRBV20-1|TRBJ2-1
CSARDQNGEGWDNEQFF
TGCAGTGCTAGAGATCAAAACGGGGAGGGCTGGGACAATGAGCAGTTCTTC
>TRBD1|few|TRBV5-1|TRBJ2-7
CASSTGTGDHEQYF
TGCGCCAGCTCTACGGGGACAGGGGACCACGAGCAGTACTTC
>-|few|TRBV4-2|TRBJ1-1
CASSHRGADTEAFF
TGTGCCAGCAGCCACAGGGGCGCTGACACTGAAGCTTTCTTT
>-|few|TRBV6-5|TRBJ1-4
CASSSAGGESNEKLFF
TGTGCCAGCAGTTCCGCAGGAGGGGAGTCTAATGAAAAACTGTTTTTT
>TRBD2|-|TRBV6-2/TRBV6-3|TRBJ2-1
CASSYSIVSGPYNEQFF
TGTGCCAGCAGTTACTCGATTGTTAGCGGGCCATACAATGAGCAGTTCTTC
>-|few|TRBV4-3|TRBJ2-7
CASSQELGLASHFPYEQYF
TGCGCCAGCAGCCAAGAGTTGGGGCTAGCCAGCCACTTTCCCTACGAGCAGTACTTC
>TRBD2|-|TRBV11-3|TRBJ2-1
CASSPGGLAGINEQFF
TGTGCCAGCAGCCCAGGAGGACTAGCGGGTATCAATGAGCAGTTCTTC
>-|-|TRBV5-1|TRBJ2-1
CASSLAPGAGSNEQFF
TGCGCCAGCAGCTTGGCCCCGGGGGCGGGAAGTAATGAGCAGTTCTTC
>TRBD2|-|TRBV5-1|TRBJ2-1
CASSSTSGAYNEQFF
TGCGCCAGCAGCTCTACTAGCGGAGCCTACAATGAGCAGTTCTTC
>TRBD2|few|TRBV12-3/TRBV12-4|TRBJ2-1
CATDSGGRGEQFF
TGTGCCACCGATAGCGGGGGACGGGGTGAGCAGTTCTTC
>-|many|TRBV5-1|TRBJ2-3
CASSWVQATDTQYF
TGCGCCAGCAGCTGGGTTCAGGCGACAGATACGCAGTATTTT
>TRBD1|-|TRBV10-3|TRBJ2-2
CAISESLQGATGELFF
TGTGCCATCAGTGAGTCGCTGCAGGGGGCCACCGGGGAGCTGTTTTTT